This TCR beta chain was profiled in a study of sequential checkpoint blockade in melanoma. Study in general: Maintenance nivolumab came after either treatment sequence.

Trimming shortened V by 2 bases and J by 0 bases, and 8 bases separated the two germline ends. The CDR3 extends over 15 amino acids. CDR1 and CDR2 (germline): MNHEY, SVGAGI. The repertoire was sequenced with immunoSEQ multiplex PCR; TCRdb's copy has only in-frame clones and lacks some. In the table there are about 40,000 clones, 75% to 90% of which are singletons. The sample's treatment: randomized to nivolumab then ipilimumab (arm A) or the reverse (arm B). No patient had prior DNA-damaging chemotherapy. Sorted cells were live CD3+CD8+, lacking CD19 and CD56, from PBMCs. Sample: CD8+ T cells sorted from blood (inferred from file names), taken from a patient given nivolumab and ipilimumab in sequence. This sequence joins TRBV6-5 and TRBJ1-3; D may be TRBD1 (5 bases). This clonotype was sampled from a human donor with melanoma. The CDR3 protein is CASSYGAASGNTIYF. For the CDR3, the DNA is TGTGCCAGCAGTTACGGGGCGGCCTCTGGAAACACCATATATTTT.